These 27 T cell receptor beta chains share one sample of origin, sequenced in a study of regulatory T cells in long-lasting Graves disease. Combining iRepertoire HTBI primers with Arm-PCR of CDR3 regions, the authors built TCR beta libraries. MiXCR was run by TCRdb on the multiplex PCR reads, yielding one entry per CDR3 protein. The sample contains around 400,000 distinct CDR3 sequences, 10% to 15% of which appear only once. The sample's time point: newly diagnosed GD, antithyroid drugs for less than 3 months. Preparation of the TCR library used RNA extracted from PBMCs. These data were likewise used in another study, on T cells in Graves' hyperthyroidism and ophthalmopathy.

The sample was peripheral blood mononuclear cells (PBMCs), taken at new diagnosis, from a patient treated with antithyroid drugs. The receptors here all came from a woman under 30 with Graves disease.

This clonotype occurred a few times. The chain joins TRBV2 to TRBJ2-1; no clear D gene. Per the germline V gene, CDR1 is SNHLY and CDR2 is FYNNEI. V shed 10 bases and J shed 4 bases, with 8 bases lying between them. This CDR3 has 11 residues. For the CDR3, the DNA is TGTGCCATGACTGGGTACAATGAGCAGTTCTTC. Translation: CAMTGYNEQFF.

The V and J genes are TRBV6-5 and TRBJ1-4; D is possibly TRBD1 (6 bases). CDR3 length: 15 residues. Germline CDR1 MNHEY, CDR2 SVGAGI. Trimming took 4 bases from V and 8 from J, leaving 17 bases between them. The CDR3 region is CASSSWGGGGEKLFF. In DNA, the CDR3 is TGTGCCAGCAGTTCGTGGGGGGGGGGCGGCGAAAAACTGTTTTTT.

This chain links TRBV4-1 with TRBJ1-5; no reliable D call. The CDR3 totals 13 residues. The V end lost 1 base, the J end lost 2 bases, and 3 bases lay between the germline ends. The germline gives CDR1 MGHRA, CDR2 YSYEKL. This CDR3 is CASSQARNQPQHF. The CDR3 bases are TGCGCCAGCAGCCAAGCGCGCAATCAGCCCCAGCATTTT.

This clonotype was seen a few times. This chain links TRBV11-2 with TRBJ2-1; D may be TRBD1 or TRBD2 (5 bases each). Germline assignment: CDR1 SGHAT and CDR2 FQNNGV. This CDR3 region has 14 residues. Trimming pared 1 base from V and 4 bases from J, leaving 8 bases between. CDR3 sequence: CASSLAGRYNEQFF. The CDR3 nucleotides read TGTGCCAGCAGCTTAGCGGGACGATACAATGAGCAGTTCTTC.

On this clonotype itself: This could be a read error, since a much larger clone is one nucleotide away. The V gene is TRBV7-3, the J gene TRBJ2-6, with 8 bases aligning to TRBD2. The CDR3 sequence is 13 residues long. Germline V gene data show CDR1 as SGHTA and CDR2 as FQGTGA. The CDR3 nucleotides are TGTGCCAGCAGCCCCGCGGGGGGCAACGTCCTGACTTTC. The encoded protein is CASSPAGGNVLTF.

This clonotype was recorded at least ten times. This chain joins TRBV6-1 and TRBJ2-5; TRBD1 matches at 7 bases. This CDR3 is 14 amino acids long. Germline CDR1 is MNHNS and CDR2 is SASEGT. V lost 6 bases to trimming and J lost 5 bases; unmatched junction nucleotides: 9. The CDR3: CASRDDRATETQYF. The CDR3, as DNA: TGTGCCAGCAGGGATGACAGGGCCACGGAGACCCAGTACTTC.

Many counts were recorded for this clonotype. This sequence joins TRBV7-8 and TRBJ1-1; D gene uncertain. The germline CDR1 and CDR2 sequences are SGHVS and FQNEAQ. V was cut by 1 base and J by 4 bases, with 10 bases left in between. The CDR3 length is 14 residues. The CDR3 bases are TGTGCCAGCAGCTTAGAGGGTGTGGGCACTGAAGCTTTCTTT. It translates to CASSLEGVGTEAFF.

In this sample, this clonotype turned up many times. The chain couples TRBV2 to TRBJ1-2; D is uncertain. There are 16 residues in the CDR3. Trimming took off 10 bases at V and 0 bases at J, with 21 bases between the two ends. From germline, CDR1 is SNHLY and CDR2 FYNNEI. CDR3 protein: CATSTLTQHSNYGYTF. CDR3 nucleotides: TGTGCCACCTCGACCCTGACACAACATTCTAACTATGGCTACACCTTC.

The chain is built from TRBV5-4 and TRBJ1-1; 10 bases are a match to TRBD1. The CDR3 has 14 residues. Germline lookup yields CDR1 SGHNT and CDR2 YYREEE (reference sequence). The V and J ends lost 4 bases and 6 bases, in that order; junction bases with no gene match: 6. CDR3 region: CASSPTGGASEAFF. DNA for the CDR3: TGTGCCAGCAGCCCGACAGGGGGCGCCTCTGAAGCTTTCTTT.

The sample holds many counts of this clonotype. This chain joins TRBV6-2 or TRBV6-3 and TRBJ1-5; D might be TRBD1 (5 bases). Germline V CDR1 and CDR2: MNHEY, SVGEGT. Trimming removed 2 bases from V and 7 bases from J, with 21 bases in between. This CDR3 is built from 17 residues. In DNA form, the CDR3 reads TGTGCCAGCAGTTACGAGGCAGGGTTACACTCAGGGCAGCCCCAGCATTTT. Its protein product is CASSYEAGLHSGQPQHF.

This clonotype was counted many times. The chain recombines TRBV29-1 with TRBJ2-1; 8 nucleotides line up with TRBD2. Germline loops: CDR1 SQVTM, CDR2 ANQGSEA. The CDR3 has 14 residues. V lost 7 bases, J lost 4 bases, and 9 bases stayed unmatched. CDR3 region: CSAEAREGYNEQFF. CDR3 sequence (DNA): TGCAGCGCCGAAGCCCGGGAGGGGTACAATGAGCAGTTCTTC.

This clonotype was seen at least ten times. The rearrangement links TRBV12-3 or TRBV12-4 to TRBJ2-6; TRBD1 aligns across 7 bases. The J segment lost 3 bases and the V segment lost 4 bases, leaving 6 bases of the junction unmatched. This CDR3 is 16 amino acids long. CDR3 in DNA: TGTGCCAGCAGTTCGTACAGGGGAAGTGGGGCCAACGTCCTGACTTTC. Translating gives CASSSYRGSGANVLTF.

Concerning this clonotype: A single base separates this from a much larger clone, so it may be a read error. The chain recombines TRBV18 with TRBJ2-7; 7 bases are shared with TRBD1. After removal of 3 bases from V and 2 bases from J, the junction contained 4 bases not matched to a gene. The CDR3 is 14 residues long. Germline V lookup: CDR1 KGHSH, CDR2 LQKENI. CDR3 sequence (DNA): TGTGCCAGCTCACCTGGACAGGTCACCTACGAGCAGTACTTC. Its translation is CASSPGQVTYEQYF. Using reference TRBV18 and TRBJ2-7 for the parts outside the CDR3, the full variable domain is NAGVMQNPRHLVRRRGQEARLRCSPMKGHSHVYWYRQLPEEGLKFMVYLQKENIIDESGMPKERFSAEFPKEGPSILRIQQVVRGDSAAYFCASSPGQVTYEQYFGPGTRLTVT.

The gene calls are TRBV27 and TRBJ2-5, with 8 bases that match TRBD2. The ends lost 2 bases at V and 5 bases at J; junction bases unmatched: 7. The CDR3 length is 15 residues. Germline CDR1 is MNHEY and CDR2 is SMNVEV (reference sequence). CDR3 bases: TGTGCCAGCAGTTTAGGAGCGGGAGTACGGGAGACCCAGTACTTC. Its translation: CASSLGAGVRETQYF.

The sample holds many counts of this clonotype. V usage is TRBV20-1 and J usage is TRBJ2-1; 10 nucleotides match TRBD2. V shed 6 bases, J shed 5 bases, and the junction held 4 bases outside the gene matches. This CDR3 comprises 13 residues. In germline, CDR1 is DFQATT, CDR2 SNEGSKA (reference sequence). CDR3 protein: CSAWTSGNNEQFF. CDR3 coding DNA: TGCAGTGCATGGACTAGCGGCAACAATGAGCAGTTCTTC.

This clonotype was recorded at least ten times. The V and J genes are TRBV7-2 and TRBJ2-4; D is unclear. Germline CDR1 and CDR2: SGHTA and FQGNSA. The CDR3 covers 15 residues. Trimming took 7 bases from V and 0 from J, leaving 13 bases between them. As DNA, the CDR3 is TGTGCCAGCACCCACATAGTCGGAGCCAAAAACATTCAGTACTTC. Translated: CASTHIVGAKNIQYF.

This clonotype was detected many times. The genes are TRBV20-1 and TRBJ1-1; 7 bases fit TRBD1. The germline gives CDR1 DFQATT, CDR2 SNEGSKA (reference sequence). V was clipped by 5 bases and J by 3 bases; unmatched bases: 12. This CDR3 is built from 15 residues. CDR3 sequence (DNA): TGCAGTGCTCGAGGAAGGAAGGGGGCTTACACTGAAGCTTTCTTT. Protein: CSARGRKGAYTEAFF.

In this sample, this clonotype turned up many times. The chain couples TRBV18 to TRBJ2-5; D not resolved. The V gene's germline CDR1 is KGHSH and CDR2 LQKENI. This CDR3 region has 14 residues. Between the trimmed V and J ends, which lost 0 bases and 5 bases, there was a span of 10 bases. DNA of the CDR3: TGTGCCAGCTCACCACCGTCTCCGAGGGAGACCCAGTACTTC. Residues: CASSPPSPRETQYF. The full variable domain, completed using reference TRBV18 and TRBJ2-5, is NAGVMQNPRHLVRRRGQEARLRCSPMKGHSHVYWYRQLPEEGLKFMVYLQKENIIDESGMPKERFSAEFPKEGPSILRIQQVVRGDSAAYFCASSPPSPRETQYFGPGTRLLVL.

Note on this clonotype: Just one base apart from a much larger clone, this may be a read error. V and J are TRBV11-2 and TRBJ2-5; D gene uncertain. The length of the CDR3 is 12 residues. Germline V gene data show CDR1 as SGHAT and CDR2 as FQNNGV. The CDR3 nucleotides are TGTGCCAGCAGCTGGGTACTCAACAACCAGTGCTTC. It codes for CASSWVLNNQCF.

This clonotype was seen a handful of times. The chain has TRBV7-9 and TRBJ2-1; D is ambiguous. The length of the CDR3 is 11 residues. Looked up from germline, CDR1 is SEHNR and CDR2 is FQNEAQ (reference sequence). Trimming removed 3 bases from V and 9 bases from J, with 6 bases in between. Here the CDR3 DNA reads TGTGCCAGCAGCTTGTATACTGAGCAGTTCTTC. It yields the protein CASSLYTEQFF.

This clonotype has more than one count but fewer than ten. The chain links TRBV7-9 to TRBJ2-3; 9 bases match TRBD1. This CDR3 has 13 amino acids. CDR1 and CDR2 (germline): SEHNR, FQNEAQ (reference sequence). V trimming: 5 bases; J trimming: 13 bases; junction bases outside the gene matches: 10. The CDR3 sequence: CASSRDRVGREYF. The CDR3 bases are TGTGCCAGCAGCAGGGACAGGGTCGGAAGGGAGTATTTT.

The chain uses TRBV14 and TRBJ1-2, with D unresolved. V shed 4 bases and J shed 1 base, with 10 bases lying between them. CDR1 and CDR2 (germline): SGHDN, FVKESK. This CDR3 contains 14 residues. This CDR3 reads CASSRGPNNYGYTF. CDR3 coding DNA: TGTGCCAGCAGCCGAGGACCGAATAACTATGGCTACACCTTC. The whole variable domain, filled in from reference TRBV14 and TRBJ1-2, reads EAGVTQFPSHSVIEKGQTVTLRCDPISGHDNLYWYRRVMGKEIKFLLHFVKESKQDESGMPNNRFLAERTGGTYSTLKVQPAELEDSGVYFCASSRGPNNYGYTFGSGTRLTVV.

The V call is TRBV7-3, the J call TRBJ1-1; 8 nucleotides match TRBD1. CDR3 length: 13 residues. Per the germline V gene, CDR1 is SGHTA and CDR2 is FQGTGA. J lost 6 bases, V lost 5 bases, and 5 bases had no gene match. The CDR3 nucleotides are TGTGCCAGCAGCCCAGGGGGCGGGTCTGAAGCTTTCTTT. Amino acids: CASSPGGGSEAFF.

This clonotype was observed a few times. This sequence joins TRBV12-3 or TRBV12-4 and TRBJ1-5; D is perhaps TRBD1 (6 bases). CDR3 length: 14 residues. V lost 6 bases and J 8 bases, leaving 17 bases between the germline ends. CDR3 residues: CASRAGTTLEPQHF. Written as DNA, the CDR3 is TGTGCCAGCAGAGCCGGGACAACTCTCGAGCCCCAGCATTTT.

This clonotype was found a few times. The chain uses TRBV5-1 and TRBJ2-3; no clear D. V gave up 0 bases and J gave up 4 bases, with 12 bases separating them. CDR1 is SGHRS, CDR2 YFSETQ, per germline. The CDR3 contains 15 residues. CDR3 residues: CASSLELGRADTQYF. For the CDR3, the DNA is TGCGCCAGCAGCTTGGAACTGGGTCGCGCAGATACGCAGTATTTT.

There are many counts of this clonotype. The chain joins TRBV24-1 to TRBJ2-1, with 9 bases lining up with TRBD2. The CDR3 loop spans 18 amino acids. Per the germline V gene, CDR1 is KGHDR and CDR2 is SFDVKD. V was pared by 4 bases and J by 4 bases, with 13 bases of the junction left unmatched. CDR3 sequence reads: CATSDPALTSGGYNEQFF. The CDR3, as DNA: TGTGCCACCAGTGACCCAGCCCTGACTAGCGGTGGGTACAATGAGCAGTTCTTC.

At least ten counts were recorded for this clonotype. The chain carries TRBV28 and TRBJ1-6; a weak D match, TRBD1 (5 bases). The V gene lost 6 bases and the J gene lost 3 bases, with 18 bases spanning the gap. Germline CDR1 reads MDHEN; CDR2 reads SYDVKM. The CDR3 has 17 residues. CDR3 DNA sequence: TGTGCCAGCAGCCAGGGCCTACAGAAGAACTATAATTCACCCCTCCACTTT. Its translation is CASSQGLQKNYNSPLHF.